What follows describes a single T cell receptor beta chain. What it binds is unknown. The data were obtained in a study of vaccination and CD4 T cells after COVID-19. V was pared by 5 bases and J by 7 bases, with 11 bases between. Germline V gene sequence: CDR1 SQVTM, CDR2 ANQGSEA. The CDR3 runs 12 residues. Stated treatment: roughly 11-day PBMC culture with coronavirus spike peptide pools or control peptides (ViraFEST assay). Sequenced with the Oncomine TCR Beta short-read assay was DNA taken from cultured CD4+ T cells. TCRdb analysed the PCR reads with MiXCR anew, one entry per CDR3 protein. The sample carries 10,000 or so distinct CDR3 sequences, less than 40% recorded once.

Sequencing used cultured CD4+ T cells from blood. This receptor was obtained from a human donor with COVID-19. The chain combines TRBV29-1 with TRBJ1-4; no definite D call. CDR3 residues: CSVRKGSEKLFF. CDR3 DNA sequence: TGCAGCGTTCGGAAGGGAAGTGAAAAACTGTTTTTT. Supplemented by reference TRBV29-1 and TRBJ1-4, the full variable domain reads SAVISQKPSRDICQRGTSLTIQCQVDSQVTMMFWYRQQPGQSLTLIATANQGSEATYESGFVIDKFPISRPNLTFSTLTVSNMSPEDSSIYLCSVRKGSEKLFFGSGTQLSVL.